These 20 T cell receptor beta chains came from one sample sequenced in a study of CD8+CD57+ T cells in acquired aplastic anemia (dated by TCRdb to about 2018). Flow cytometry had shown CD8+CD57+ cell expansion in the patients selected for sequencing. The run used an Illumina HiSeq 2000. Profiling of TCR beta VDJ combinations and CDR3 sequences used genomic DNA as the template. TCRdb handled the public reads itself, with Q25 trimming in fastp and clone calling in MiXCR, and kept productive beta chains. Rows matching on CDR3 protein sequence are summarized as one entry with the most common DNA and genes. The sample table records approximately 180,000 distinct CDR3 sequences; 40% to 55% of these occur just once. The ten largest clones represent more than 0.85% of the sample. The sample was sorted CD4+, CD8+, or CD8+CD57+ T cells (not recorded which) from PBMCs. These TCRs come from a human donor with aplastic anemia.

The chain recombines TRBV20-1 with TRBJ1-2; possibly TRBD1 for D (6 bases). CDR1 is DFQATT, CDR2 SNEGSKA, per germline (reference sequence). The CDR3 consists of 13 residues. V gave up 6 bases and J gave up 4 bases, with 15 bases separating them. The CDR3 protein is CSAQQGSRYGYTF. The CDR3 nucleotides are TGCAGTGCGCAACAGGGCTCTCGCTATGGCTACACCTTC.

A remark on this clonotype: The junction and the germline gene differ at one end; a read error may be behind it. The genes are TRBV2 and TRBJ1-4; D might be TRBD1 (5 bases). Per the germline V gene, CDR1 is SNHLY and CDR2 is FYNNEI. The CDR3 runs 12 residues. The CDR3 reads CASTTQIGELSF. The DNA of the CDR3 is TGTGCCAGCACAACCCAAATAGGGGAACTGTCTTTT.

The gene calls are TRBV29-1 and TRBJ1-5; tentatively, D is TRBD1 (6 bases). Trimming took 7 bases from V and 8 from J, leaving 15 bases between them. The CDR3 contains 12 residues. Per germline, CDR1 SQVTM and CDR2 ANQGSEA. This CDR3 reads CSAMGGVKPQHF. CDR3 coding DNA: TGCAGCGCGATGGGGGGCGTGAAGCCCCAGCATTTT. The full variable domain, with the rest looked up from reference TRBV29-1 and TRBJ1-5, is SAVISQKPSRDICQRGTSLTIQCQVDSQVTMMFWYRQQPGQSLTLIATANQGSEATYESGFVIDKFPISRPNLTFSTLTVSNMSPEDSSIYLCSAMGGVKPQHFGDGTRLSIL.

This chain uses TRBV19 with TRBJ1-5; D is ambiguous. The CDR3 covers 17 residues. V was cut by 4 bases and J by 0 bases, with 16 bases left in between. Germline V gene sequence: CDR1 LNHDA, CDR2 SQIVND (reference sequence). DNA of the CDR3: TGTGCCAGTAGTACCCGAGGAGGGCCCTATAGCAATCAGCCCCAGCATTTT. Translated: CASSTRGGPYSNQPQHF. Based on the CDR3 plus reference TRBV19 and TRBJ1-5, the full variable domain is DGGITQSPKYLFRKEGQNVTLSCEQNLNHDAMYWYRQDPGQGLRLIYYSQIVNDFQKGDIAEGYSVSREKKESFPLTVTSAQKNPTAFYLCASSTRGGPYSNQPQHFGDGTRLSIL.

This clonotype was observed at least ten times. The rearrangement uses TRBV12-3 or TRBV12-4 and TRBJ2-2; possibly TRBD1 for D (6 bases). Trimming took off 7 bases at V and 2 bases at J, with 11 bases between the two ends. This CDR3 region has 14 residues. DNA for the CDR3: TGTGCCAGCATCCAACAGGGAAACACCGGGGAGCTGTTTTTT. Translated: CASIQQGNTGELFF.

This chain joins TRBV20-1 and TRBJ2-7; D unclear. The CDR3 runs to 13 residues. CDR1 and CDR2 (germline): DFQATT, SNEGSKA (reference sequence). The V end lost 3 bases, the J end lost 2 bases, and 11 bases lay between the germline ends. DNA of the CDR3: TGCAGTGCTAGCCAGGACCCCACCTACGAGCAGTACTTC. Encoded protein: CSASQDPTYEQYF.

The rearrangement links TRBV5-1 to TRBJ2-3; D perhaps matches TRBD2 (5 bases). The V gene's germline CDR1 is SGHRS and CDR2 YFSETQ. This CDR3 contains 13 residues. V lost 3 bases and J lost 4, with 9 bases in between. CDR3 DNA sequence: TGCGCCAGCAGCTCCGGGGTTGCAGATACGCAGTATTTT. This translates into CASSSGVADTQYF. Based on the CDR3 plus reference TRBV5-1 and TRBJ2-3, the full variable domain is KAGVTQTPRYLIKTRGQQVTLSCSPISGHRSVSWYQQTPGQGLQFLFEYFSETQRNKGNFPGRFSGRQFSNSRSEMNVSTLELGDSALYLCASSSGVADTQYFGPGTRLTVL.

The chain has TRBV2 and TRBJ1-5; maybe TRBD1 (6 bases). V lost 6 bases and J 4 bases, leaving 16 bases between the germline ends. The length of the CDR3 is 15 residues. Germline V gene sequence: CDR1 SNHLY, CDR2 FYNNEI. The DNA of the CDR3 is TGTGCCAGCAGCCTCGGACAGTCCTCTAATCAGCCCCAGCATTTT. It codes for CASSLGQSSNQPQHF.

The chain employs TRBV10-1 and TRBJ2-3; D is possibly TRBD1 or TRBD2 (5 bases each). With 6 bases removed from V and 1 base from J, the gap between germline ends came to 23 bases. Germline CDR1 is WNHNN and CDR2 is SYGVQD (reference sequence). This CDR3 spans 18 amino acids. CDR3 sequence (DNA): TGCGCCAGCAGAGATCAGCCCGGGACCCAGGAAGGCACAGATACGCAGTATTTT. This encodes CASRDQPGTQEGTDTQYF.

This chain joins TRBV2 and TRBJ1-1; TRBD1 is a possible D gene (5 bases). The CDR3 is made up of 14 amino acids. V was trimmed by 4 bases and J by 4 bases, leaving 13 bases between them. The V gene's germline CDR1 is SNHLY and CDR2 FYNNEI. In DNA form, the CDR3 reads TGTGCCAGCAGTGCCCAGGGAACGGGCACTGAAGCTTTCTTT. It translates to CASSAQGTGTEAFF.

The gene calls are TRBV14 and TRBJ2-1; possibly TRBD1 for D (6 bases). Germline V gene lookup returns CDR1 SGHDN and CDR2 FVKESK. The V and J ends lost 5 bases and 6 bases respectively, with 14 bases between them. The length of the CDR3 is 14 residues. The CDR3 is CASSDGTSGNEQFF. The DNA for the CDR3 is TGTGCCAGCAGCGACGGGACATCGGGCAATGAGCAGTTCTTC.

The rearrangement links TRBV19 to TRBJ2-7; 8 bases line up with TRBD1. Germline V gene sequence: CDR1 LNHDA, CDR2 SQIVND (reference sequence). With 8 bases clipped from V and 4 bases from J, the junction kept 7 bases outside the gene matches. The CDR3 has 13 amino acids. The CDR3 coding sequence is TGTGCCAGTCGAGGGCAGGGGGCGTACGAGCAGTACTTC. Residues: CASRGQGAYEQYF. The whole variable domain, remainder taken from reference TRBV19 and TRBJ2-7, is DGGITQSPKYLFRKEGQNVTLSCEQNLNHDAMYWYRQDPGQGLRLIYYSQIVNDFQKGDIAEGYSVSREKKESFPLTVTSAQKNPTAFYLCASRGQGAYEQYFGPGTRLTVT.

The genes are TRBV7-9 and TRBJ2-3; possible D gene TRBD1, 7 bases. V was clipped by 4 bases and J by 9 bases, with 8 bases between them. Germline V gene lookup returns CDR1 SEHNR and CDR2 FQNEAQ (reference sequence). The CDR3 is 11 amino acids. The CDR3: CASSSGGTQYF. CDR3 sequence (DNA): TGTGCCAGCAGCTCAGGGGGGACGCAGTATTTT.

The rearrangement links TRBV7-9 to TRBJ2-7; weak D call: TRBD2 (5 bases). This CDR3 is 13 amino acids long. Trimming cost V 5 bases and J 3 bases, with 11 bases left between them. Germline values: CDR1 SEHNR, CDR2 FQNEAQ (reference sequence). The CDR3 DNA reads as TGTGCCAGCAGCACCTACACTAGCTACGAGCAGTACTTC. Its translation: CASSTYTSYEQYF.

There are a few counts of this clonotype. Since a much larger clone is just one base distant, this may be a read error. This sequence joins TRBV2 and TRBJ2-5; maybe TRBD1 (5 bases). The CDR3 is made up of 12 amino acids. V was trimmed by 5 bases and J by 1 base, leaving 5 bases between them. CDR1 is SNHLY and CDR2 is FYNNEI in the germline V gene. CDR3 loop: CASSRGQETQYF. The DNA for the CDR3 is TGTGCCAGCAGTAGGGGCCAAGAGACCCAGTACTTC.

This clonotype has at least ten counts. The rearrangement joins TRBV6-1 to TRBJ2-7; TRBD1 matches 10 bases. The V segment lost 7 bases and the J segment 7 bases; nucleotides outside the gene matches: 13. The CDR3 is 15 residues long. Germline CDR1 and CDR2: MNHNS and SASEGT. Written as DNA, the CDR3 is TGTGCCAGCACCCCAGGGACAGGGGTCCTCCGTGAGCAGTACTTC. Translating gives CASTPGTGVLREQYF.

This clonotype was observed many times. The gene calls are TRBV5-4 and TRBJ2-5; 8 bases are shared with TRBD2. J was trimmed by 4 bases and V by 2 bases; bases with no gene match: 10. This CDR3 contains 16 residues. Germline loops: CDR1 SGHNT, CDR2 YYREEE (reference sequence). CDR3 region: CASSFVSGLGAETQYF. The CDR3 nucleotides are TGTGCCAGCAGCTTTGTCTCGGGACTAGGGGCAGAGACCCAGTACTTC.

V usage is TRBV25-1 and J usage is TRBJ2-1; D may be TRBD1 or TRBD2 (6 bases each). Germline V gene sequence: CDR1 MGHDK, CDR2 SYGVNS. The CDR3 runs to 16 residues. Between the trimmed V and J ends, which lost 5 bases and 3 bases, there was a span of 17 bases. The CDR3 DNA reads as TGTGCCAGCAGTTATCCTTTCGGGGGCGACTACAATGAGCAGTTCTTC. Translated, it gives CASSYPFGGDYNEQFF.

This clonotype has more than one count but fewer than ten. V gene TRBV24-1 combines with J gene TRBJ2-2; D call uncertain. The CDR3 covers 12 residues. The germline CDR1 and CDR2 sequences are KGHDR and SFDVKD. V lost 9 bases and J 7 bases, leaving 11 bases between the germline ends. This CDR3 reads CATSRRNGELFF. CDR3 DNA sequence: TGTGCCACCTCTCGTAGGAACGGGGAGCTGTTTTTT.

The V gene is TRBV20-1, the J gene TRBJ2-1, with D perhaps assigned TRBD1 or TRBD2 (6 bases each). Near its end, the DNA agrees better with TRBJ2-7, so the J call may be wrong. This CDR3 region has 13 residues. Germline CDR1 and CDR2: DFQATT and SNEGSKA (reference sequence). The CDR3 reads CSAMSGAYYEQYF. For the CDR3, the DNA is TGCAGTGCTATGTCGGGGGCTTACTACGAGCAGTACTTC.